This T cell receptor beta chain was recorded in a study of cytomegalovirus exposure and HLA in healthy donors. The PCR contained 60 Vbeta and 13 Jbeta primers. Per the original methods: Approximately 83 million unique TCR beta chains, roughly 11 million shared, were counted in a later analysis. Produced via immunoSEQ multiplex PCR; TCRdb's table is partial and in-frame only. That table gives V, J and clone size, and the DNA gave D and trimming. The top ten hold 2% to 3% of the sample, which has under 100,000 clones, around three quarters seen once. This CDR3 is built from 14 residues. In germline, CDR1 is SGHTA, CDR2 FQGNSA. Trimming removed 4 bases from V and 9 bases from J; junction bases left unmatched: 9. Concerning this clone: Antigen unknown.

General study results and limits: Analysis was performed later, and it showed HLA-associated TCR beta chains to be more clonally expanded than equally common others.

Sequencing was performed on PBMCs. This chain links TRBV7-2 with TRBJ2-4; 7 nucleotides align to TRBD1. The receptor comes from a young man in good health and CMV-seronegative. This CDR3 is CASSSGQPWVIQYF. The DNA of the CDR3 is TGTGCCAGCAGCTCGGGACAGCCCTGGGTCATTCAGTACTTC.